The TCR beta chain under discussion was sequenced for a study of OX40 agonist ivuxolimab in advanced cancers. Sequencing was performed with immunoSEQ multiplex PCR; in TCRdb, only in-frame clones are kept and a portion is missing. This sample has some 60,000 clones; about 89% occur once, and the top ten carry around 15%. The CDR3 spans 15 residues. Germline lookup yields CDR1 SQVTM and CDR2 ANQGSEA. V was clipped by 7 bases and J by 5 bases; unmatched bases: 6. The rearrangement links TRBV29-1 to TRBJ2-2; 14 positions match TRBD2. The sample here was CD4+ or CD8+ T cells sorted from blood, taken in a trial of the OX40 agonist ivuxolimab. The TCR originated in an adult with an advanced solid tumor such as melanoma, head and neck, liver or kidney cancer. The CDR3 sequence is CSARGTSGRTGELFF. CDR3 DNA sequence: TGCAGCGCCCGAGGGACTAGCGGGAGAACCGGGGAGCTGTTTTTT.